This T cell receptor (beta chain) originates from a study of technical replicates of blood from a few donors. The table came from immunoSEQ multiplex PCR; TCRdb's copy has only in-frame clones and leaves some out. The profile shows about 94,000 clones, 90% to 96% of them singletons. This clone was observed a single time. There are 16 residues in the CDR3. Germline V gene lookup returns CDR1 LNHDA and CDR2 SQIVND (reference sequence). Trimming removed 3 bases from V and 1 base from J, with 15 bases in between. The V call is TRBV19, the J call TRBJ2-5, with D maybe TRBD2 (5 bases). The sequenced sample consisted of T cells isolated from PBMCs. The source is a human donor in good health. The CDR3 loop is CASSMSVDEGQETQYF. The CDR3 DNA sequence: TGTGCCAGTAGTATGAGTGTTGATGAGGGCCAAGAGACCCAGTACTTC. Complete variable domain (other parts from reference TRBV19 and TRBJ2-5): DGGITQSPKYLFRKEGQNVTLSCEQNLNHDAMYWYRQDPGQGLRLIYYSQIVNDFQKGDIAEGYSVSREKKESFPLTVTSAQKNPTAFYLCASSMSVDEGQETQYFGPGTRLLVL.